A selection of T cell receptor beta chains follows, all from one sample in a study of shared T cell receptors in the human thymus. The table came from immunoSEQ multiplex PCR; TCRdb's copy has only in-frame clones and leaves some out. The sample lists about 610,000 clones; more than 75% were seen once. These data were likewise used in another study, on human thymus T cells.

What was sequenced was thymocytes. These receptors came from a boy in the first two years of life with a congenital heart defect. Both conserved end residues are part of each CDR3. D genes are given only for firm matches. Only part of the rows carry a size: once, few, many, or a class if the clone is expanded.

TRBD1,.,TRBJ1-2,TRBV4-3,CASSQDPYRTGYGYTF,TGCGCCAGCAGCCAAGATCCTTACCGGACAGGCTATGGCTACACCTTC
TRBD2,.,TRBJ2-5,TRBV5-1,CASSPGLAGEETQYF,TGCGCCAGCAGCCCGGGACTAGCGGGAGAGGAGACCCAGTACTTC
.,.,TRBJ2-3,TRBV11-2,CASRLREGDTQYF,TGTGCCAGCAGACTTAGAGAGGGAGATACGCAGTATTTT
.,.,TRBJ2-7,TRBV5-4,CASRRDLNTYEQYF,TGTGCCAGCAGGCGGGACCTAAATACCTACGAGCAGTACTTC
.,once,TRBJ2-2,TRBV15,CATSTHPGQNTGELFF,TGTGCCACCAGCACACATCCGGGACAGAACACCGGGGAGCTGTTTTTT
TRBD2,.,TRBJ2-7,TRBV5-1,CASSLAMGSGRAKTYEQYF,TGCGCCAGCAGCTTGGCCATGGGTAGCGGGAGGGCCAAGACCTACGAGCAGTACTTC
.,.,TRBJ2-7,TRBV29-1,CSVWGVGYEQYF,TGCAGCGTTTGGGGGGTCGGCTACGAGCAGTACTTC
.,.,TRBJ2-7,TRBV28,CASSSGQPRDSYEQYF,TGTGCCAGCAGTTCCGGACAGCCTAGGGACTCCTACGAGCAGTACTTC
.,once,TRBJ1-2,TRBV25-1,CASTHNAPNYGYTF,TGTGCCAGCACTCACAACGCCCCTAACTATGGCTACACCTTC
TRBD2,.,TRBJ2-1,TRBV2,CASSDWWSGSQGEQFF,TGTGCCAGCAGTGACTGGTGGAGCGGGAGCCAGGGTGAGCAGTTCTTC
.,once,TRBJ1-1,TRBV10-1,CASSESGRVVEAFF,TGCGCCAGCAGTGAGTCGGGCAGGGTTGTTGAAGCTTTCTTT
.,.,TRBJ1-5,TRBV5-1,CASRGQPQHF,TGCGCCAGTCGCGGTCAGCCCCAGCATTTT
.,.,TRBJ1-2,TRBV5-6,CASSLVPVDYGYTF,TGTGCCAGCAGCTTGGTCCCGGTTGACTATGGCTACACCTTC
TRBD1,.,TRBJ1-4,TRBV27,CASRDRDRGPDNEKLFF,TGTGCCAGCAGAGACCGGGACAGGGGGCCAGATAATGAAAAACTGTTTTTT
TRBD2,.,TRBJ2-3,TRBV4-2,CASRLGLAGADTQYF,TGTGCCAGCAGACTCGGACTAGCGGGTGCGGATACGCAGTATTTT
.,.,TRBJ1-3,TRBV28,CASSADSIPGNTIYF,TGTGCCAGCAGTGCGGACAGTATACCTGGAAACACCATATATTTT
.,.,TRBJ2-7,TRBV5-6,CASSLRTLDPYEQYF,TGTGCCAGCAGCTTGAGGACACTCGACCCCTACGAGCAGTACTTC
TRBD2,.,TRBJ2-7,TRBV19,CASSIPLTSGRLEQYF,TGTGCCAGTAGTATACCCCTGACTAGCGGGAGACTCGAGCAGTACTTC
.,.,TRBJ2-7,TRBV27,CASSLSAELAYEQYF,TGTGCCAGCAGTCTTAGCGCTGAACTAGCCTACGAGCAGTACTTC
.,.,TRBJ2-6,TRBV4-3,CASSQLRGSGANVLTF,TGCGCCAGCAGCCAACTGAGGGGGTCTGGGGCCAACGTCCTGACTTTC
.,.,TRBJ2-1,TRBV14,CASSQGPINLEFF,TGTGCCAGCAGCCAAGGACCCATCAATCTAGAGTTCTTC
.,.,TRBJ1-2,TRBV12-5,CASGLVQGWPSNGYTF,TGTGCTAGTGGTTTGGTACAGGGATGGCCCTCAAATGGCTACACCTTC
TRBD1,.,TRBJ1-1,TRBV5-4,CASSSEPQGASGTEAFF,TGTGCCAGCAGCTCAGAACCACAGGGGGCGTCGGGCACTGAAGCTTTCTTT
TRBD2,.,TRBJ2-3,TRBV6-7,CASRTSGSVDTQYF,TGTGCCAGCAGGACTAGCGGGAGTGTAGATACGCAGTATTTT
TRBD2,.,TRBJ2-3,TRBV4-2,CASSQDWGGRAGTDTQYF,TGTGCCAGCAGCCAAGATTGGGGCGGGAGGGCCGGTACAGATACGCAGTATTTT
TRBD1,.,TRBJ1-2,TRBV10-3,CAISEPSGTAENGDGYTF,TGTGCCATCAGTGAACCTTCTGGGACAGCGGAAAATGGGGATGGCTACACCTTC
.,.,TRBJ2-4,TRBV27,CASSFSNPKNIQYF,TGTGCCAGCAGTTTCTCTAACCCTAAAAACATTCAGTACTTC
.,.,TRBJ2-1,TRBV2,CASSGVGDYNEQFF,TGTGCCAGCAGTGGGGTAGGGGATTACAATGAGCAGTTCTTC
TRBD2,.,TRBJ2-3,TRBV9,CASSARLAGGGTDTQYF,TGTGCCAGCAGCGCGCGACTAGCGGGAGGGGGCACAGATACGCAGTATTTT
.,.,TRBJ1-1,TRBV5-1,CASSLRRESLNTEAFF,TGCGCCAGCAGCTTAAGGAGGGAATCCCTGAACACTGAAGCTTTCTTT
.,.,TRBJ2-7,TRBV5-4,CASSLEGLSYEQYF,TGTGCCAGCAGCTTGGAAGGTCTTAGCTACGAGCAGTACTTC
.,.,TRBJ1-2,TRBV6-1,CASSEIREGYTF,TGTGCCAGCAGTGAAATTCGTGAGGGCTACACCTTC
TRBD1,once,TRBJ1-2,TRBV29-1,CSARTGDYGYTF,TGCAGCGCCCGGACAGGCGACTATGGCTACACCTTC
TRBD2,.,TRBJ2-3,TRBV9,CASSVVSSGETSTDTQYF,TGTGCCAGCAGCGTAGTTTCTAGCGGGGAAACTAGCACAGATACGCAGTATTTT
TRBD1,.,TRBJ1-3,TRBV2,CASREPGTASNTIYF,TGTGCCAGCAGAGAACCCGGGACAGCGTCAAACACCATATATTTT
.,.,TRBJ2-2,TRBV7-2,CASSPPSEITGELFF,TGTGCCAGCAGCCCTCCATCGGAGATAACCGGGGAGCTGTTTTTT
TRBD2,.,TRBJ2-3,TRBV7-9,CASSPKLTSGRAEDTQYF,TGTGCCAGCAGCCCTAAATTAACTAGCGGGAGGGCCGAAGATACGCAGTATTTT
.,.,TRBJ2-7,TRBV6-5,CASSNPGQIYEQYF,TGTGCCAGCAGTAACCCGGGACAAATCTACGAGCAGTACTTC
.,.,TRBJ2-7,TRBV29-1,CSVKDREGYEQYF,TGCAGCGTAAAGGACAGGGAGGGCTACGAGCAGTACTTC